Reported below is one TCR beta chain. Its antigen is as yet unknown. The data derive from a study of shared clonotypes between healthy human individuals. Overall study findings and caveats: Having only a few donors restricted how much genetic and exposure-history diversity was captured.

Naive CD8 cells lacked CD45RO, underwent positive selection for CCR7 and left out terminally differentiated effector memory CD45RA+ cells. Generated by immunoSEQ multiplex PCR, the TCRdb table keeps only in-frame clones and is missing some. The sample contains more than 2 million clones, about 94% of which appear only once. V dropped 2 bases and J dropped 0 bases, with 8 bases sitting between them. Germline-derived CDR1 and CDR2 are MGHRA and YSYEKL. The CDR3 runs to 15 residues. Sequencing was done on a sample of naive CD8+ T cells from PBMCs. The V and J genes are TRBV4-1 and TRBJ1-3; no reliable D call. The TCR originated in a young man in good health. Some clones in this sample may be carry-over from other donors' samples. The CDR3 region is CASSQLLSSGNTIYF. The CDR3 DNA is TGCGCCAGCAGCCAACTTCTCAGCTCTGGAAACACCATATATTTT.